Given below is one TCR beta chain in context. The sample belongs to a study of blood T cell repertoires in COVID-19. The overall study: Samples of COVID-19 (acute and convalescent) were obtained from the United States, Italy and Spain. Sources were T cells, B-cell-depleted T cells, or PBMCs; the material itself was cDNA or gDNA.

This CDR3 has 15 residues. J lost 4 bases, V lost 4 bases, and 9 bases had no gene match. Germline CDR1 is MDHEN and CDR2 is SYDVKM. Original analysis: Amplifying reference gene primers gave estimates of nucleated cell counts. Clones were sequenced by immunoSEQ multiplex PCR, and TCRdb holds only the in-frame ones, with some missing. V, J and clone size are taken as reported in that table, and D and trimming were inferred from the DNA itself. There are roughly 38,000 clones in the sample; 90% occur only once, and about 12% lies in the top ten. The chain combines TRBV28 with TRBJ1-1; 7 bases match TRBD1. This TCR derives from a man in his sixties or seventies with acute or convalescent COVID-19. Sequenced input: peripheral blood. CDR3 loop: CASSYGGQGGTEAFF. CDR3 DNA sequence: TGTGCCAGCAGTTACGGCGGCCAGGGGGGCACTGAAGCTTTCTTT.